The sample holds many counts of the clone carrying this TCR beta chain. Its cognate antigen is unknown. Germline CDR1 and CDR2: SGHTA and FQGNSA. This CDR3 region has 13 residues. V was cut by 2 bases and J by 5 bases, with 9 bases left in between. The sample originates from a study of CD8 T cells in ankylosing spondylitis. Study observations and caveats: Disease-linked clones had a CD8+ phenotype and relatively low frequency in peripheral blood.

TCR beta libraries were made by quantitative 5'-RACE with molecular barcodes. TCRdb used MiXCR to reprocess the 5' RACE reads, holding one entry per CDR3 protein. In the table there are 85,000 to 100,000 distinct CDR3 sequences, about 8.3% of which are singletons. The sequencing input was blood, either unsorted or a sorted T cell fraction (not recorded which). The chain carries TRBV7-2 and TRBJ1-1; a possible D gene is TRBD1 (5 bases). The sequence came from a male donor with ankylosing spondylitis or in good health (not recorded which). CDR3 in DNA: TGTGCCAGCAGCTTAACGGGGGTGACTGAAGCTTTCTTT. This gives the protein CASSLTGVTEAFF.